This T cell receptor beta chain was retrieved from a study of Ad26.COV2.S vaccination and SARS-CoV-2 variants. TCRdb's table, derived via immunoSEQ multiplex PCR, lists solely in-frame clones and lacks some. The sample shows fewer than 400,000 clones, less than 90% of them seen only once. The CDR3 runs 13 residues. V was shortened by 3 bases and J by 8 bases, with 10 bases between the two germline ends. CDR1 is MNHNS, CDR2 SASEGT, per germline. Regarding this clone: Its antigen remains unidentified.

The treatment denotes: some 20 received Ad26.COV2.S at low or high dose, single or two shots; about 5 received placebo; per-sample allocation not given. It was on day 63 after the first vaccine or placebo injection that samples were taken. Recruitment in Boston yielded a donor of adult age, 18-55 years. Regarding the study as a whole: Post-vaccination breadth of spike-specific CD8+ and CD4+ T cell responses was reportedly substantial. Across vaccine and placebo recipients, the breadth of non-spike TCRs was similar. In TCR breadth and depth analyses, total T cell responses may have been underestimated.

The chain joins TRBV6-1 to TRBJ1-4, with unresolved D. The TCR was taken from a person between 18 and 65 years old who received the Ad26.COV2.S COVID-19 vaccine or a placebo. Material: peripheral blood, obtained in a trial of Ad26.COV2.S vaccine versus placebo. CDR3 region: CASSDRESEKLFF. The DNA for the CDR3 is TGTGCCAGCAGTGACAGAGAATCGGAAAAACTGTTTTTT.